Listed below are T cell receptor beta chains from one sample, sequenced in a study of blood T cell repertoires in COVID-19. The repertoire was sequenced with immunoSEQ multiplex PCR; TCRdb's copy has only in-frame clones and lacks some. The top ten clones hold approximately 7.6% of a sample with about 220,000 clones, 82% of them seen once. Sequenced input: peripheral blood. These receptor sequences come from a woman aged 80 or over with COVID-19, enrolled during active disease. Each CDR3 is given with its conserved first and last residue. A D gene is named only where the DNA matches it firmly. Size values are once, few and many counts, or a class for expanded clones, and some rows have none.

D	size	V	length	J	DNA	CDR3
TRBD1	.	TRBV4-1	15	TRBJ1-3	TGCGCCAGCAGCCCGGGACAGGGCCCTGGAAACACCATATATTTT	CASSPGQGPGNTIYF
TRBD1	.	TRBV29-1	15	TRBJ1-1	TGCAGCGTCCCCCGACAGGGCCCGATGAACACTGAAGCTTTCTTT	CSVPRQGPMNTEAFF
TRBD1	.	TRBV7-2	15	TRBJ1-5	TGTGCCAGCAGCCAGGACAGGTCTAGCAATCAGCCCCAGCATTTT	CASSQDRSSNQPQHF
.	.	TRBV5-4	15	TRBJ2-5	TGTGCCAGCAGCTCCGGGACTGAACATCGGGAGACCCAGTACTTC	CASSSGTEHRETQYF
TRBD1	.	TRBV3-1/TRBV3-2	15	TRBJ2-1	TGTGCCAGCAGCCAAGATAGCCAGGGGGTACGGGAGCAGTTCTTC	CASSQDSQGVREQFF
.	.	TRBV6-5	14	TRBJ1-5	TGTGCCAGCAGCCGCTCCAGAAACAATCAGCCCCAGCATTTT	CASSRSRNNQPQHF
.	.	TRBV5-8	15	TRBJ1-4	TGTGCCAGCAGCTTGGGGACAGCAACTAATGAAAAACTGTTTTTT	CASSLGTATNEKLFF
.	.	TRBV11-2	17	TRBJ2-5	TGTGCCAGCAGCCTCAGCCCCCGAGCGGGTTTCTGGGAGACCCAGTACTTC	CASSLSPRAGFWETQYF
TRBD1	many	TRBV5-1	14	TRBJ1-1	TGCGCCAGCAGCTTGGGACAGGGCTACACTGAAGCTTTCTTT	CASSLGQGYTEAFF
.	.	TRBV30	13	TRBJ1-5	TGTGCCTGGAGAGGAGGAATCAATCAGCCCCAGCATTTT	CAWRGGINQPQHF
.	.	TRBV5-8	15	TRBJ1-5	TGTGCCAGCAGCTTGGGACCTGGGCGGGATCAGCCCCAGCATTTT	CASSLGPGRDQPQHF
.	.	TRBV18	15	TRBJ2-6	TGTGCCAGCTCACCAGCAGGGGTCGGGGCCAACGTCCTGACTTTC	CASSPAGVGANVLTF
.	.	TRBV11-2	14	TRBJ2-7	TGTGCCAGCAGCTTAGTCGCGGGTTGGTACGAGCAGTACTTC	CASSLVAGWYEQYF
.	.	TRBV7-3	14	TRBJ2-3	TGTGCCAGCAGCTTAAGGGACTCCACAGATACGCAGTATTTT	CASSLRDSTDTQYF
.	.	TRBV6-5	15	TRBJ1-4	TGTGCCAGCAGTTACCGGGGGATGGCTAATGAAAAACTGTTTTTT	CASSYRGMANEKLFF
TRBD1	.	TRBV7-9	17	TRBJ2-3	TGTGCCAGCAGCCTCGTTAATTGGGACAGGGATACAGATACGCAGTATTTT	CASSLVNWDRDTDTQYF
.	once	TRBV6-2/TRBV6-3	14	TRBJ2-7	TGTGCCAGCAGTTACGAGCGGAGATCCTACGAGCAGTACTTC	CASSYERRSYEQYF
TRBD1	.	TRBV9	17	TRBJ2-6	TGTGCCAGCAGCCTTGGGACAGGGCGGTCTGGGGCCAACGTCCTGACTTTC	CASSLGTGRSGANVLTF
TRBD2	.	TRBV27	13	TRBJ2-7	TGTGCCAGCAGCCGACTAGCGGGAACCGAGCAGTACTTC	CASSRLAGTEQYF
TRBD2	.	TRBV7-7	13	TRBJ2-2	TGTGCTAGCGGGGCGCTGAACACCGGGGAGCTGTTTTTT	CASGALNTGELFF
TRBD2	.	TRBV28	14	TRBJ2-3	TGTGCCAGCAGTTTACCGGGGAGGGCAGATACGCAGTATTTT	CASSLPGRADTQYF
TRBD1	.	TRBV3-1/TRBV3-2	16	TRBJ2-7	TGTGCCAGCAGCCTCGAGGTCCAGGGGGCGTCCTACGAGCAGTACTTC	CASSLEVQGASYEQYF
TRBD2	.	TRBV14	15	TRBJ2-5	TGTGCCAGCAGCCCCAGCGGGAGGGGACTGGAGACCCAGTACTTC	CASSPSGRGLETQYF
.	.	TRBV28	14	TRBJ2-6	TGTGCCAGCAGTTTACTCTCTGGGGCCAACGTCCTGACTTTC	CASSLLSGANVLTF
TRBD2	once	TRBV27	16	TRBJ2-3	TGTGCCAGCAGTTTAGGACTAGCGGGAGGCGGGGATACGCAGTATTTT	CASSLGLAGGGDTQYF
TRBD2	.	TRBV5-1	16	TRBJ2-3	TGCGCCAGCAGTAGGGATCTGCGGGAGCTACGGGATACGCAGTATTTT	CASSRDLRELRDTQYF
TRBD1	.	TRBV24-1	15	TRBJ2-1	TGTGCCACCAGTTCGCGCGGGACAGGTAGCGATGAGCAGTTCTTC	CATSSRGTGSDEQFF